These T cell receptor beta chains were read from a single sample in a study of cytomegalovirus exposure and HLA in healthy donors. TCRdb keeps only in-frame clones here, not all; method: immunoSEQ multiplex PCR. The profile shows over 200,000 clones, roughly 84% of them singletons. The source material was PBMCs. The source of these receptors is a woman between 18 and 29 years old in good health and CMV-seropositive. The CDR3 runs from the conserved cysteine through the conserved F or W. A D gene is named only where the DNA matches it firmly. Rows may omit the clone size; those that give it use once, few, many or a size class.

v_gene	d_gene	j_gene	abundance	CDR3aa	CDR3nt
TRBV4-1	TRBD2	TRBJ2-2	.	CASATSGIVGELFF	TGCGCCTCAGCGACTAGCGGGATAGTCGGGGAGCTGTTTTTT
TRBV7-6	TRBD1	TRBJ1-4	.	CASSRTGQNEKLFF	TGTGCCAGCAGCCGGACAGGGCAGAATGAAAAACTGTTTTTT
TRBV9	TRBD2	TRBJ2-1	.	CASSAGPREGNNEQFF	TGTGCCAGCAGCGCTGGGCCGCGGGAGGGGAACAATGAGCAGTTCTTC
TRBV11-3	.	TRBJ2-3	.	CASSLTRGSDTQYF	TGTGCCAGCAGCTTGACAAGGGGTTCAGATACGCAGTATTTT
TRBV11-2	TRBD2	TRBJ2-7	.	CASSKIRGVLYEQYF	TGTGCCAGCAGCAAGATTCGGGGGGTACTCTACGAGCAGTACTTC
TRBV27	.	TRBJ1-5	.	CASSSLGHQPQHF	TGTGCCAGCAGCTCCCTAGGTCATCAGCCCCAGCATTTT
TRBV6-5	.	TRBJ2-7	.	CASSYPGSEQYF	TGTGCCAGCAGTTACCCAGGTTCCGAGCAGTACTTC
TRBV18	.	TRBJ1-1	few	CASSPPGEEAFF	TGTGCCAGCTCACCACCGGGAGAAGAAGCTTTCTTT
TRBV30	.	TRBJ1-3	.	CAWSSMVGAGPGNTIYF	TGTGCCTGGAGTAGTATGGTAGGGGCAGGACCTGGAAACACCATATATTTT
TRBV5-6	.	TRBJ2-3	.	CASSLGVSGYTQYF	TGTGCCAGCAGCTTGGGTGTTAGCGGCTATACGCAGTATTTT
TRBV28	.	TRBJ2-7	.	CASSLYWRTAPGRSYEQYF	TGTGCCAGCAGTTTATATTGGCGGACAGCTCCGGGGCGCTCCTACGAGCAGTACTTC
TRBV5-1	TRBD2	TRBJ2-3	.	CASSLTPGLATTDTQYF	TGCGCCAGCAGCTTGACTCCGGGACTAGCAACCACAGATACGCAGTATTTT
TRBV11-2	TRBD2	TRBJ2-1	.	CASSLALAGMTHEQFF	TGTGCCAGCAGCTTAGCCCTAGCGGGAATGACGCATGAGCAGTTCTTC
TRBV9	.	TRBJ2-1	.	CASSVVSGLDNEQFF	TGTGCCAGCAGCGTAGTTAGCGGCCTAGACAATGAGCAGTTCTTC
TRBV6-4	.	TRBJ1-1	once	CASRLTVNTEAFF	TGTGCCAGCAGATTGACAGTGAACACTGAAGCTTTCTTT
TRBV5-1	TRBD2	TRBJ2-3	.	CASSLGLAGGTNTDTQYF	TGCGCCAGCAGCTTAGGACTAGCGGGAGGGACCAACACAGATACGCAGTATTTT
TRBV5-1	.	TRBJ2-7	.	CASSSLRESREQYF	TGCGCCAGCAGCTCGCTCCGGGAATCTCGCGAGCAGTACTTC
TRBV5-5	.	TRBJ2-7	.	CASSPTREASYEQYF	TGTGCCAGCAGCCCCACCAGGGAAGCTTCCTACGAGCAGTACTTC
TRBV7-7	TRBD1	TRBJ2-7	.	CASSAGQGIPYEQYF	TGTGCTAGCAGCGCGGGACAGGGGATTCCCTACGAGCAGTACTTC
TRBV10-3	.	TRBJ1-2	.	CAISGPARRPRSEDGYTF	TGTGCCATCAGTGGGCCCGCGAGGCGCCCGAGGTCCGAGGATGGCTACACCTTC
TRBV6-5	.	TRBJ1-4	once	CASSYSTAIGEKLFF	TGTGCCAGCAGTTACTCGACTGCCATAGGCGAAAAACTGTTTTTT
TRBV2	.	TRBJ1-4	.	CASRSGASVATNEKLFF	TGTGCCAGCAGAAGTGGGGCATCAGTTGCAACTAATGAAAAACTGTTTTTT
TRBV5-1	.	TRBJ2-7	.	CASSLEGSYEQYF	TGCGCCAGCAGCTTGGAGGGGTCCTACGAGCAGTACTTC
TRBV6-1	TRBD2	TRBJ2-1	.	CASSDRTSGNPYNEQFF	TGTGCCAGCAGTGACCGGACTAGCGGGAACCCCTACAATGAGCAGTTCTTC
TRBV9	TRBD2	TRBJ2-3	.	CASSAGTSGNTDTQYF	TGTGCCAGCAGCGCCGGGACTAGCGGGAACACAGATACGCAGTATTTT
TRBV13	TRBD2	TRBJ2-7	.	CASSWTSGRAYEQYF	TGTGCCAGCAGCTGGACTAGCGGGAGGGCCTACGAGCAGTACTTC
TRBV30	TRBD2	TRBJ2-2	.	CAWSVRAGVTTGELFF	TGTGCCTGGAGTGTAAGAGCGGGAGTTACCACCGGGGAGCTGTTTTTT
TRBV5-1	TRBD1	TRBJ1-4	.	CASSSEGQGGEKLFF	TGCGCCAGCAGCTCCGAGGGACAGGGAGGTGAAAAACTGTTTTTT
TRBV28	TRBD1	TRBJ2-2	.	CASSMGQPTGELFF	TGTGCCAGCAGTATGGGACAGCCAACCGGGGAGCTGTTTTTT
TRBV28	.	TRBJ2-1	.	CASRTSYNEQFF	TGTGCCAGCAGAACTAGTTACAATGAGCAGTTCTTC
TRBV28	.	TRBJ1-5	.	CASSLRGPSNQPQHF	TGTGCCAGCAGTTTAAGGGGCCCTAGCAATCAGCCCCAGCATTTT
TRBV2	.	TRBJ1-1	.	CASAGPGNTEAFF	TGTGCCAGCGCAGGTCCAGGGAACACTGAAGCTTTCTTT
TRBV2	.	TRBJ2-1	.	CASSDSNEQFF	TGTGCCAGCAGTGACTCGAATGAGCAGTTCTTC
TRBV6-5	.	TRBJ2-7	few	CASSYSMGGSYEQYF	TGTGCCAGCAGTTACTCGATGGGGGGCTCCTACGAGCAGTACTTC
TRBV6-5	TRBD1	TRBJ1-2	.	CASSAVGQGAGGYTF	TGTGCCAGCAGCGCCGTTGGACAGGGGGCGGGTGGCTACACCTTC
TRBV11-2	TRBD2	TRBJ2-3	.	CASSPGTTRTDTQYF	TGTGCCAGCAGCCCCGGGACTACCCGCACAGATACGCAGTATTTT
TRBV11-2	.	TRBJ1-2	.	CASSQVGGKLRGYTF	TGTGCCAGCAGCCAGGTCGGGGGAAAGTTGCGAGGCTACACCTTC
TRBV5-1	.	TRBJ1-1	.	CASRRGVEAFF	TGCGCCAGCCGCCGGGGGGTTGAAGCTTTCTTT
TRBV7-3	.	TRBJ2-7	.	CASSLLGASYEQYF	TGTGCCAGCAGCTTATTGGGGGCCTCCTACGAGCAGTACTTC
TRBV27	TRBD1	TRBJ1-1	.	CASSFQGVNTEAFF	TGTGCCAGCAGTTTCCAGGGGGTGAACACTGAAGCTTTCTTT
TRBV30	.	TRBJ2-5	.	CAWSGRETQYF	TGTGCCTGGAGTGGGAGAGAGACCCAGTACTTC
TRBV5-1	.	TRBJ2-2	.	CASSLRGPNTGELFF	TGCGCCAGCAGCTTGAGGGGCCCTAACACCGGGGAGCTGTTTTTT
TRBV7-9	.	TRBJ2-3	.	CASSSRQGFTDTQYF	TGTGCCAGCAGCTCCCGTCAGGGGTTCACAGATACGCAGTATTTT
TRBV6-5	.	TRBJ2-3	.	CASSYSLRNTDTQYF	TGTGCCAGCAGTTACTCGTTGCGTAACACAGATACGCAGTATTTT
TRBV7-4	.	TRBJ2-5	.	CASSPWDSETQYF	TGTGCCAGCAGCCCATGGGACTCAGAGACCCAGTACTTC
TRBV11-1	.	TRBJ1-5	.	CASSLGEDQPQHF	TGTGCCAGCAGCTTAGGTGAGGATCAGCCCCAGCATTTT
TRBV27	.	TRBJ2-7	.	CAPRRGLPYEQYF	TGTGCCCCCAGAAGAGGGCTCCCCTACGAGCAGTACTTC
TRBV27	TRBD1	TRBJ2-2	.	CASSLGYVRGPTGELFF	TGTGCCAGCAGTTTAGGGTACGTCAGGGGGCCGACCGGGGAGCTGTTTTTT
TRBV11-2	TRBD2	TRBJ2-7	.	CASSLVALAGVGYEQYF	TGTGCCAGCAGCTTAGTGGCCCTAGCGGGAGTAGGCTACGAGCAGTACTTC
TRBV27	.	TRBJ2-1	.	CASSLSVRESSYNEQFF	TGTGCCAGCAGTTTATCGGTACGGGAGAGCTCCTACAATGAGCAGTTCTTC
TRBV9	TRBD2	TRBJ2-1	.	CASSVSRGASGRLNEQFF	TGTGCCAGCAGCGTTTCTAGGGGAGCTAGCGGGAGACTCAATGAGCAGTTCTTC
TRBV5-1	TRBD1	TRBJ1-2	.	CASTPALGGDGYTF	TGCGCCAGCACCCCCGCGCTAGGGGGCGATGGCTACACCTTC
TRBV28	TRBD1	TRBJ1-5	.	CASSPMTGAGNQPQHF	TGTGCCAGCAGCCCGATGACAGGGGCGGGCAATCAGCCCCAGCATTTT
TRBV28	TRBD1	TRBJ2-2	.	CASSWAPGGRDTGELFF	TGTGCCAGCAGTTGGGCGCCAGGGGGCCGGGACACCGGGGAGCTGTTTTTT
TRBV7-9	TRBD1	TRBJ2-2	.	CASSTGQGTNTGELFF	TGTGCCAGCAGCACAGGACAGGGGACGAACACCGGGGAGCTGTTTTTT
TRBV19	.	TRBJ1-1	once	CASSSRGLHTEAFF	TGTGCCAGTAGTAGTAGGGGACTGCACACTGAAGCTTTCTTT
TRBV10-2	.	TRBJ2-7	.	CASSPGTSMNYEQYF	TGCGCCAGCAGTCCTGGGACTTCGATGAACTACGAGCAGTACTTC
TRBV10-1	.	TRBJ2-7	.	CASSDFGRGASYEQYF	TGCGCCAGCAGTGATTTTGGCAGGGGTGCCTCCTACGAGCAGTACTTC
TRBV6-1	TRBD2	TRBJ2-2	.	CASSEGVAGEDTGELFF	TGTGCCAGCAGTGAGGGGGTAGCGGGAGAAGACACCGGGGAGCTGTTTTTT